The 3 T cell receptor beta chains reported below all come from one sample, sequenced in a study of T-cell memory formation after mild COVID-19. Using its own MiXCR run on the 5' RACE reads, TCRdb lists one record per CDR3 protein. The table has 140,000 or so distinct CDR3 sequences, about 5.5% seen once; the top ten hold roughly 1.9%. The sample comprised PBMCs or a T cell subset sorted from them (not recorded which). The receptors originated from an adult woman who had mild COVID-19 (a few samples of this study predate the infection). Cell type and time point are not known.

This clonotype was found many times. The chain joins TRBV18 to TRBJ2-7; D not certain. The CDR3 is 14 residues long. Trimming took 3 bases from V and 7 from J, leaving 16 bases between them. Germline V gene lookup returns CDR1 KGHSH and CDR2 LQKENI. This CDR3 reads CASSPPGPRKEQYF. CDR3 nucleotides: TGTGCCAGCTCACCCCCCGGACCTCGAAAAGAGCAGTACTTC.

In this sample, this clonotype turned up many times. This chain uses TRBV5-1 with TRBJ2-1; D not certain. The CDR3 is made up of 12 amino acids. Trimming shortened V by 3 bases and J by 5 bases, and 6 bases separated the two germline ends. Germline-derived CDR1 and CDR2 are SGHRS and YFSETQ. The CDR3 bases are TGCGCCAGCAGCTGGACCGACAATGAGCAGTTCTTC. As protein: CASSWTDNEQFF.

In its sample, this clonotype was seen many times. The chain joins TRBV11-1 to TRBJ2-3; possible D gene TRBD2, 5 bases. Looked up from germline, CDR1 is SGHAT and CDR2 is FQDESV (reference sequence). This CDR3 is built from 16 residues. The V and J ends lost 4 bases and 4 bases respectively, with 18 bases between them. The DNA of the CDR3 is TGTGCCAGCAGCTCCGCCGGGATAGGGAAGGCAGATACGCAGTATTTT. It encodes CASSSAGIGKADTQYF. The variable domain in full, completed from reference TRBV11-1 and TRBJ2-3, reads EAEVAQSPRYKITEKSQAVAFWCDPISGHATLYWYRQILGQGPELLVQFQDESVVDDSQLPKDRFSAERLKGVDSTLKIQPAELGDSAMYLCASSSAGIGKADTQYFGPGTRLTVL.